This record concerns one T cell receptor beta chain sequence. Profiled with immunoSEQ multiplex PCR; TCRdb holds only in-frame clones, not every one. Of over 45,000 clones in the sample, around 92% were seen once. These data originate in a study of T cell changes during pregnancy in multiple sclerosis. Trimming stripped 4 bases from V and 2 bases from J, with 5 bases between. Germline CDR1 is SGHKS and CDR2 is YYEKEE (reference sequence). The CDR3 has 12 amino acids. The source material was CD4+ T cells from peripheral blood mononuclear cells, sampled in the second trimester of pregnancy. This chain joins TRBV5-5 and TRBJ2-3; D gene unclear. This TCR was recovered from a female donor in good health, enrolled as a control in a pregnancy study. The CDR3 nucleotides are TGTGCCAGCAGCGGAGACACAGATACGCAGTATTTT. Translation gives CASSGDTDTQYF.